This T cell receptor (beta chain) appears in the sequencing data of a study of CD8 T cells in Susac syndrome. Per the germline V gene, CDR1 is SGDLS and CDR2 is YYNGEE. The CDR3 is 16 amino acids. J was trimmed by 6 bases and V by 3 bases; bases with no gene match: 12. The authors reverse transcribed roughly 0.5 to 1 ug RNA with random hexamers. Amplification of TCR beta CDR3 by immunoSEQ multiplex PCR spanned 54 Vbeta and 13 Jbeta. TCRdb fed the immunoSEQ multiplex PCR reads into MiXCR, producing one record per CDR3 protein. The sample shows about 300,000 distinct CDR3 sequences, around 84% of them seen only once.

The genes are TRBV9 and TRBJ2-1; TRBD2 matches 7 bases. The source of this sequence is a human donor with multiple sclerosis. Specimen: CD8+ T cells from PBMCs. The CDR3 sequence: CASSEPAIGGVNEQFF. CDR3 sequence (DNA): TGTGCCAGCAGCGAACCAGCCATTGGGGGGGTCAATGAGCAGTTCTTC.